A single sample gave rise to the 4 T cell receptor beta chains below, sequenced in a study of T cell clonotyping in hematopoietic cell transplantation. Documented time point: recipient sample about 28 days before transplant, after cytoreduction. The data were produced by immunoSEQ multiplex PCR, yet TCRdb's version contains in-frame clones alone and is incomplete. The sample consists of fewer than 25,000 clones, approximately 75% of them appearing once. The specimen comprised peripheral blood mononuclear cells, sampled before stem cell transplant. These receptors all stem from a man in his fifties or sixties with acute myeloid leukemia. Some clones in this sample may be carry-over from other donors' samples.

The rearrangement links TRBV2 to TRBJ2-7, with D possibly being TRBD2 (6 bases). The CDR3 sequence is 13 residues long. Trimming removed 7 bases from V and 4 bases from J, with 14 bases in between. Germline V gives CDR1 SNHLY, CDR2 FYNNEI. DNA of the CDR3: TGTGCCAGCATGCGGGACGAATCTTACGAGCAGTACTTC. This gives the protein CASMRDESYEQYF. Based on the CDR3 plus reference TRBV2 and TRBJ2-7, the full variable domain is EPEVTQTPSHQVTQMGQEVILRCVPISNHLYFYWYRQILGQKVEFLVSFYNNEISEKSEIFDDQFSVERPDGSNFTLKIRSTKLEDSAMYFCASMRDESYEQYFGPGTRLTVT.

This clone has just one count. The chain links TRBV4-2 to TRBJ2-1; D is ambiguous. CDR3 length: 11 amino acids. Germline V lookup: CDR1 LGHNA, CDR2 YNFKEQ. The V end lost 4 bases, the J end lost 6 bases, and 4 bases lay between the germline ends. The CDR3 sequence is CASSLFNEQFF. In nucleotides, the CDR3 is TGTGCCAGCAGCCTCTTCAATGAGCAGTTCTTC.

The chain recombines TRBV10-3 with TRBJ1-2; possible D gene TRBD1, 5 bases. The V and J ends lost 6 bases and 4 bases respectively, with 12 bases between them. The CDR3 extends over 13 amino acids. Germline V gene lookup returns CDR1 ENHRY and CDR2 SYGVKD. The CDR3 loop reads CAISVDRSYGYTF. The CDR3 coding sequence is TGTGCCATCAGCGTCGACAGAAGCTATGGCTACACCTTC.

This chain joins TRBV5-1 and TRBJ1-6; 9 bases are a match to TRBD1. The CDR3 is made up of 14 amino acids. V lost 0 bases, J lost 9 bases, and 1 base stayed unmatched. Germline CDR1 is SGHRS and CDR2 is YFSETQ. DNA for the CDR3: TGCGCCAGCAGCTTGGGACAGGGGGGTTCACCCCTCCACTTT. This sequence encodes CASSLGQGGSPLHF. The full variable domain, with the rest looked up from reference TRBV5-1 and TRBJ1-6, is KAGVTQTPRYLIKTRGQQVTLSCSPISGHRSVSWYQQTPGQGLQFLFEYFSETQRNKGNFPGRFSGRQFSNSRSEMNVSTLELGDSALYLCASSLGQGGSPLHFGNGTRLTVT.